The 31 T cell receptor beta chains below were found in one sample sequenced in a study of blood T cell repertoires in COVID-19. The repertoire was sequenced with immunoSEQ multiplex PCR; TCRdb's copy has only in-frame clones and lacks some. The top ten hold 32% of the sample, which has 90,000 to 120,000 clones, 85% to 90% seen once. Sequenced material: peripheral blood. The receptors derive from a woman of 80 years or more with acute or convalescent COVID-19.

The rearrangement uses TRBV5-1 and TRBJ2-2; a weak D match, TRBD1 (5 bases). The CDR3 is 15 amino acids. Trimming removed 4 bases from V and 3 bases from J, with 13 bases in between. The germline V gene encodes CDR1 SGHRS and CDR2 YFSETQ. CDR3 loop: CASSLDSVDTGELFF. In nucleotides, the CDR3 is TGCGCCAGCAGCCTCGACAGCGTAGACACCGGGGAGCTGTTTTTT.

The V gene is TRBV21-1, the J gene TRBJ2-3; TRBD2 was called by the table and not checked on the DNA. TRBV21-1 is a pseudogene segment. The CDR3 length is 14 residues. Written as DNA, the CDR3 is TGTGCCAGCAGCGGGGGGGCTGGCACAGATACGCAGTATTTT. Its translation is CASSGGAGTDTQYF.

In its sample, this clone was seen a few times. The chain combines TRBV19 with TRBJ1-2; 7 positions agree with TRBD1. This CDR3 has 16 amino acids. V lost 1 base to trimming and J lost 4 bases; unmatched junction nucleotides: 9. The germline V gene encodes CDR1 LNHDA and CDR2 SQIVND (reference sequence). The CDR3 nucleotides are TGTGCCAGTAGTATAGCCGGGGACAGTCCGGCCTATGGCTACACCTTC. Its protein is CASSIAGDSPAYGYTF.

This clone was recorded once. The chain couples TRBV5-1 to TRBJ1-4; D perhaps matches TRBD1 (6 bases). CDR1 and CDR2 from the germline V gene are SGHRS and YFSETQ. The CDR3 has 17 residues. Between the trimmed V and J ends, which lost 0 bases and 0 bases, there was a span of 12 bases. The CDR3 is CASSLVWTDATNEKLFF. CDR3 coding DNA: TGCGCCAGCAGCTTGGTTTGGACAGACGCAACTAATGAAAAACTGTTTTTT.

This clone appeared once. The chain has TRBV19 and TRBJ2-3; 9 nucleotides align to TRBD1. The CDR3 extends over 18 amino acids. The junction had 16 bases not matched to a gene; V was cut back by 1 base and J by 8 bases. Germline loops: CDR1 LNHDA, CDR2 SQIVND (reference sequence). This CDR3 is CASSIAAIDRGDRVTQYF. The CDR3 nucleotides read TGTGCCAGTAGTATAGCCGCGATCGACAGGGGGGACCGTGTTACGCAGTATTTT. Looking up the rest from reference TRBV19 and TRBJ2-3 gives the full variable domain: DGGITQSPKYLFRKEGQNVTLSCEQNLNHDAMYWYRQDPGQGLRLIYYSQIVNDFQKGDIAEGYSVSREKKESFPLTVTSAQKNPTAFYLCASSIAAIDRGDRVTQYFGPGTRLTVL.

CDR3 loop: CSASVARQGGYGYTF. CDR3 DNA: TGCAGTGCTAGTGTGGCCCGACAGGGCGGCTATGGCTACACCTTC. The chain joins TRBV20-1 to TRBJ1-2; 7 positions agree with TRBD1. This CDR3 has 15 residues. The germline gives CDR1 DFQATT, CDR2 SNEGSKA (reference sequence). V shed 3 bases and J 4 bases; nucleotides not matched to a gene: 11.

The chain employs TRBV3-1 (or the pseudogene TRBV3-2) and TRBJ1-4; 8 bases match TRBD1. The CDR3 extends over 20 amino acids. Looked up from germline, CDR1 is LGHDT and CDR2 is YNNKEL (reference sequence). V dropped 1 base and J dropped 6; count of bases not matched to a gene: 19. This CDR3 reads CASSQATRTGWMREHEKLFF. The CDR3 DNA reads TGTGCCAGCAGCCAAGCCACCCGGACAGGGTGGATGAGGGAACATGAAAAACTGTTTTTT.

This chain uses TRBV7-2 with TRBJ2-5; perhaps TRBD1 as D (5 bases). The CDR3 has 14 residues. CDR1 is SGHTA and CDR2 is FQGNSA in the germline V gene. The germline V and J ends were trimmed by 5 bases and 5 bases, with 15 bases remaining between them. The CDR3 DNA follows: TGTGCCAGCAGCGTAACCAGGGTAGGGGAGACCCAGTACTTC. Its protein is CASSVTRVGETQYF. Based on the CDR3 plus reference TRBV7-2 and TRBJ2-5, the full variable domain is GAGVSQSPSNKVTEKGKDVELRCDPISGHTALYWYRQSLGQGLEFLIYFQGNSAPDKSGLPSDRFSAERTGGSVSTLTIQRTQQEDSAVYLCASSVTRVGETQYFGPGTRLLVL.

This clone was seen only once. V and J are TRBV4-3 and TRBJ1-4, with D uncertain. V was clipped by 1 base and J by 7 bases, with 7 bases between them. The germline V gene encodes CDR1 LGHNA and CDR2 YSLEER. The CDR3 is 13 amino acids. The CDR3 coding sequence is TGCGCCAGCAGCCAAGGGGAGAGTGAAAAACTGTTTTTT. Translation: CASSQGESEKLFF.

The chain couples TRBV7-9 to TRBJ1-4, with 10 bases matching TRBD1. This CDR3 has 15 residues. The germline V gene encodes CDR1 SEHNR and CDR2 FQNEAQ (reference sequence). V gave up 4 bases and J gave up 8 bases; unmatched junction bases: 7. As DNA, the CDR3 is TGTGCCAGCAGCTCTGCCGGGACAGGGGAAGAAAAACTGTTTTTT. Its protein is CASSSAGTGEEKLFF.

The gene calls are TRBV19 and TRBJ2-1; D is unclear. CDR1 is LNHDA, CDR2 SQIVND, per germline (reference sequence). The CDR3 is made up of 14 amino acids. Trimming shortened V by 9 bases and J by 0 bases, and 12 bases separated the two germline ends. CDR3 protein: CASRGQSSYNEQFF. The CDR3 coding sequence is TGTGCCAGCCGTGGGCAGAGCTCCTACAATGAGCAGTTCTTC.

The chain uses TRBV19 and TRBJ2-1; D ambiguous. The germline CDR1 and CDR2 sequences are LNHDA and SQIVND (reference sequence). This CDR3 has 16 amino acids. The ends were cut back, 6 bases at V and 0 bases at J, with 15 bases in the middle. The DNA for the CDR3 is TGTGCCAGTAGGGGCCAACGACCTGGCTCCTACAATGAGCAGTTCTTC. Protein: CASRGQRPGSYNEQFF.

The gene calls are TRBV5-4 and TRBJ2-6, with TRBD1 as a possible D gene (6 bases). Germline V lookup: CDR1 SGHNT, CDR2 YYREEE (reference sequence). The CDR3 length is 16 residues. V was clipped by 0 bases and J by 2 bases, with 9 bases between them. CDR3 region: CASSLDSGAGANVLTF. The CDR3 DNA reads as TGTGCCAGCAGCTTGGATTCAGGGGCTGGGGCCAACGTCCTGACTTTC.

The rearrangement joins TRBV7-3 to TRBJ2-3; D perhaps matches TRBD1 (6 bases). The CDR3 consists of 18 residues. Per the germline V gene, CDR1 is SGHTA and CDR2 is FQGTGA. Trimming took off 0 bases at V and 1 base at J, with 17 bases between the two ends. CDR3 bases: TGTGCCAGCAGCTTAACGCCACAGGGCCTGGTGGGCACAGATACGCAGTATTTT. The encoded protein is CASSLTPQGLVGTDTQYF.

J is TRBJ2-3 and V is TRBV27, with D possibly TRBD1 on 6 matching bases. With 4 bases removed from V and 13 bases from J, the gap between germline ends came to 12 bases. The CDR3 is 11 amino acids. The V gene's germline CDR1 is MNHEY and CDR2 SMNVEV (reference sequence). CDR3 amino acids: CASSSDRLKYF. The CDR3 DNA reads TGTGCCAGCAGTTCGGACAGATTAAAGTATTTT.

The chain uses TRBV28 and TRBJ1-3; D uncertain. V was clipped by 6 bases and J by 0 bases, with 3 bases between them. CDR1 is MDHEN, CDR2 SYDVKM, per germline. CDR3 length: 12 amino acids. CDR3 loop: CASSISGNTIYF. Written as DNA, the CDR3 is TGTGCCAGCAGCATCTCTGGAAACACCATATATTTT. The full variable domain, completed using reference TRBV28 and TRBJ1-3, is DVKVTQSSRYLVKRTGEKVFLECVQDMDHENMFWYRQDPGLGLRLIYFSYDVKMKEKGDIPEGYSVSREKKERFSLILESASTNQTSMYLCASSISGNTIYFGEGSWLTVV.

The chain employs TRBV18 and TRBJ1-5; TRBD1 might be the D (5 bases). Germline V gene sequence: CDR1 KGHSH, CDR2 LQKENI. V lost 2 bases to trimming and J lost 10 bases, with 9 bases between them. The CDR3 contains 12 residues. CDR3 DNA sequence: TGTGCCAGCTCACCAGGGCAGGGTCCCCAGCATTTT. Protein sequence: CASSPGQGPQHF.

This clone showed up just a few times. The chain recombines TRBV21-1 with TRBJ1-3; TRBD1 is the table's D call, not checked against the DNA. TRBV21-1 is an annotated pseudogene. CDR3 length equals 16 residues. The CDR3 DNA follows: TGTGCCAGCAGCAATCCTAGGGGGAGCTCTGGAAACACCATATATTTT. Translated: CASSNPRGSSGNTIYF.

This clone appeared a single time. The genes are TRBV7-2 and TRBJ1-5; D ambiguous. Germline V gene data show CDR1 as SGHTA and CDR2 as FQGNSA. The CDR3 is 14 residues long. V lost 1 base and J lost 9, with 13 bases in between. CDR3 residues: CASSLVAGIGPQHF. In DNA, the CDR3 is TGTGCCAGCAGCTTAGTGGCGGGCATAGGGCCCCAGCATTTT.

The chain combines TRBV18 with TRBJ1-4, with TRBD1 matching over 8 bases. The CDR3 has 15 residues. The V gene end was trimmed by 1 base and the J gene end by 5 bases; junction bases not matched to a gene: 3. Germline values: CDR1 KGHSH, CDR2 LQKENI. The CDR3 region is CASSPRGQENEKLFF. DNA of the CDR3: TGTGCCAGCTCACCACGGGGACAGGAGAATGAAAAACTGTTTTTT. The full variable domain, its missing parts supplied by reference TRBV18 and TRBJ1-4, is NAGVMQNPRHLVRRRGQEARLRCSPMKGHSHVYWYRQLPEEGLKFMVYLQKENIIDESGMPKERFSAEFPKEGPSILRIQQVVRGDSAAYFCASSPRGQENEKLFFGSGTQLSVL.

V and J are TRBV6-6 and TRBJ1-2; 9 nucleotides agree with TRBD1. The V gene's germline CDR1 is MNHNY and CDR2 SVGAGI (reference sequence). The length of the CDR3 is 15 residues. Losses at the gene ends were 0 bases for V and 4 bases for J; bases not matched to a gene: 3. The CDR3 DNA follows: TGTGCCAGCAGTTACTCGACAGGGGGTGGCTATGGCTACACCTTC. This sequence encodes CASSYSTGGGYGYTF.

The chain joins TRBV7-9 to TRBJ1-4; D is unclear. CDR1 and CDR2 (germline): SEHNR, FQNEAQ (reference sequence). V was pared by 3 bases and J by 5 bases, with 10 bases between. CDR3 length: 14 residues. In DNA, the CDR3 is TGTGCCAGCAGCTTGAGAGCGGGAAATGAAAAACTGTTTTTT. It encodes CASSLRAGNEKLFF. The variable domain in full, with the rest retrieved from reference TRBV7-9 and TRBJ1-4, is DTGVSQNPRHKITKRGQNVTFRCDPISEHNRLYWYRQTLGQGPEFLTYFQNEAQLEKSRLLSDRFSAERPKGSFSTLEIQRTEQGDSAMYLCASSLRAGNEKLFFGSGTQLSVL.

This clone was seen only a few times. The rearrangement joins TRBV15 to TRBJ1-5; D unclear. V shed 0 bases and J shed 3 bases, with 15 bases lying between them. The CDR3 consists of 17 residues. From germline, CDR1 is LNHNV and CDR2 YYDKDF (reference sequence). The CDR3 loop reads CATSRDPLQKFNQPQHF. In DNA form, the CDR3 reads TGTGCCACCAGCAGAGATCCCCTCCAGAAATTCAATCAGCCCCAGCATTTT.

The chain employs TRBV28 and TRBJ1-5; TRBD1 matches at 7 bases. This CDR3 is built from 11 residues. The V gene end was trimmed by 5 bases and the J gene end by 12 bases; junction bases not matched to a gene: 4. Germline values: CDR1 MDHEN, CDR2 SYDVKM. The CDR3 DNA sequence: TGTGCCAGCAGTCGCCGACAGGGCCAGCATTTT. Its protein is CASSRRQGQHF.

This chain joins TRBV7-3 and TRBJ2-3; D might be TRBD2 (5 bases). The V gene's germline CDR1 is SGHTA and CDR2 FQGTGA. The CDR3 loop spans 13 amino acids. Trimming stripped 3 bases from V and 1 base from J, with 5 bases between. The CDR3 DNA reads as TGTGCCAGCAGCTTCGGGGGCACAGATACGCAGTATTTT. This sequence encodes CASSFGGTDTQYF.

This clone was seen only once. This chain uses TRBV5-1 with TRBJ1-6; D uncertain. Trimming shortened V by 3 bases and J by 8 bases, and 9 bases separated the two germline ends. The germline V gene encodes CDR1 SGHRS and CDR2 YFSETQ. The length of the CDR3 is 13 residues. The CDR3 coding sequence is TGCGCCAGCAGCTCGGTCCCGGATTCACCCCTCCACTTT. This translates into CASSSVPDSPLHF.

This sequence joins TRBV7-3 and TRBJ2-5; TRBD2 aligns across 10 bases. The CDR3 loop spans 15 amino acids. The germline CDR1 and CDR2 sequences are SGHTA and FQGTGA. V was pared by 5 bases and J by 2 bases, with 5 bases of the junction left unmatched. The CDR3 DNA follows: TGTGCCAGCAGCCCCGTGGGACTAGCGCAAGAGACCCAGTACTTC. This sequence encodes CASSPVGLAQETQYF.

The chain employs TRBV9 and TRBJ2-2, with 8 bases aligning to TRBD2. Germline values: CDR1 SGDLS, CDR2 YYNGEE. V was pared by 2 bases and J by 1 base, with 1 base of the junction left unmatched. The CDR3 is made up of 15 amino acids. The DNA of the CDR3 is TGTGCCAGCAGCGTGGGACTAGGGAACACCGGGGAGCTGTTTTTT. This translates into CASSVGLGNTGELFF.

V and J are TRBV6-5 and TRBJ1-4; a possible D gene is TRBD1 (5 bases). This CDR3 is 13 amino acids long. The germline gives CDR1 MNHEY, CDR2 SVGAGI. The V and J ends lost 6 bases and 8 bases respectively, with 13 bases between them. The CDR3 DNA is TGTGCCAGCAGCCGTGGGGGGGAGGAAAAACTGTTTTTT. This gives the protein CASSRGGEEKLFF.

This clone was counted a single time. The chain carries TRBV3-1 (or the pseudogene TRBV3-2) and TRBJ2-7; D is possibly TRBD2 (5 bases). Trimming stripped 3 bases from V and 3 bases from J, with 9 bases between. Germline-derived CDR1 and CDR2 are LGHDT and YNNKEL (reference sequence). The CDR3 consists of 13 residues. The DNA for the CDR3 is TGTGCCAGCAGCCATAGCGTAGGCTACGAGCAGTACTTC. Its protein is CASSHSVGYEQYF.

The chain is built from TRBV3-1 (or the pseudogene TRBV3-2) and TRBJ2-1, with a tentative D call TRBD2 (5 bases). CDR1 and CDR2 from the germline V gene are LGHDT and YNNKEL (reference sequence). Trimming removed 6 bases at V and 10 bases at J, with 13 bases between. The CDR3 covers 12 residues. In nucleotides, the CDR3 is TGTGCCAGCAGAAAGGTCCGGGGAGAGCAGTTCTTC. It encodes CASRKVRGEQFF.